The 28 T cell receptor beta chains below come from one sample, sequenced in a study of neurological immune-mediated disorders. TCRdb re-derived calls from the 5' RACE reads in MiXCR, one entry per CDR3 protein. The table records fewer than 80,000 distinct CDR3 sequences, roughly 4.8% of them present only once. Sample: PBMCs. These receptor sequences come from a woman aged 50 to 60 with multiple sclerosis.

This clonotype has only a few counts. The CDR3 sequence: CATSRDASATQYF. The DNA of the CDR3 is TGTGCCACCAGCAGAGATGCGAGTGCGACGCAGTATTTT. The chain recombines TRBV15 with TRBJ2-3; D ambiguous. The CDR3 runs to 13 residues. CDR1 and CDR2 from the germline V gene are LNHNV and YYDKDF (reference sequence). The V and J ends lost 0 bases and 9 bases respectively, with 10 bases between them. Combining the CDR3 with reference TRBV15 and TRBJ2-3 gives the whole variable domain DAMVIQNPRYQVTQFGKPVTLSCSQTLNHNVMYWYQQKSSQAPKLLFHYYDKDFNNEADTPDNFQSRRPNTSFCFLDIRSPGLGDTAMYLCATSRDASATQYFGPGTRLTVL.

The table lists this clonotype with many counts. The chain combines TRBV7-9 with TRBJ1-2; 7 bases match TRBD1. CDR1 and CDR2 (germline): SEHNR, FQNEAQ (reference sequence). The CDR3 has 14 residues. V shed 5 bases, J shed 5 bases, and the junction held 8 bases outside the gene matches. CDR3 DNA: TGTGCCAGCAGCCCGATGACAGGGAGGTATGGCTACACCTTC. Translating gives CASSPMTGRYGYTF.

Remarks on this clonotype: Given a much more abundant clone one base away, this may be a read error. The gene calls are TRBV10-3 and TRBJ2-4, with D hard to call. Per the germline V gene, CDR1 is ENHRY and CDR2 is SYGVKD. This CDR3 region has 14 residues. For the CDR3, the DNA is TGTGCCATCAGCCATCCGTTAGCCAAAAAAATTCAGTACTTC. This translates into CAISHPLAKKIQYF.

Notes on this clonotype: The junction differs from germline at one of its ends, possibly a read error. The chain employs TRBV7-7 and TRBJ2-5; 11 nucleotides agree with TRBD1. The germline CDR1 and CDR2 sequences are SSHAT and FNYEAQ (reference sequence). CDR3 length: 15 residues. The CDR3 DNA sequence: TGTGCTAGCAGCCCCCGGGACAGGGGGCAAGAGACCCAGTACTTC. Its translation is CASSPRDRGQETQYF.

This clonotype was counted between two and nine times. The rearrangement uses TRBV7-2 and TRBJ1-5; TRBD1 is a possible D gene (5 bases). The CDR3 extends over 13 amino acids. The germline gives CDR1 SGHTA, CDR2 FQGNSA. V lost 5 bases, J lost 9 bases, and 14 bases lay in between. CDR3 DNA sequence: TGTGCCAGCAGCCCAGGACAAGGTTGGCCCCAGCATTTT. It translates to CASSPGQGWPQHF.

The gene calls are TRBV5-1 and TRBJ1-2, with D maybe TRBD1 (6 bases). V was clipped by 1 base and J by 7 bases, with 8 bases between them. This CDR3 contains 12 residues. Per germline, CDR1 SGHRS and CDR2 YFSETQ. The CDR3 loop is CASSLFRGGYTF. The DNA of the CDR3 is TGCGCCAGCAGCTTGTTCAGGGGTGGCTACACCTTC.

This clonotype was counted ten times or more. V usage is TRBV7-9 and J usage is TRBJ2-1; no clear D. The CDR3 contains 12 residues. Trimming removed 8 bases at V and 5 bases at J, with 10 bases between. CDR1 and CDR2 from the germline V gene are SEHNR and FQNEAQ (reference sequence). CDR3 loop: CASSDGNNEQFF. The CDR3 DNA reads TGTGCCAGCTCAGACGGAAACAATGAGCAGTTCTTC. Using reference TRBV7-9 and TRBJ2-1 for the parts outside the CDR3, the full variable domain is DTGVSQNPRHKITKRGQNVTFRCDPISEHNRLYWYRQTLGQGPEFLTYFQNEAQLEKSRLLSDRFSAERPKGSFSTLEIQRTEQGDSAMYLCASSDGNNEQFFGPGTRLTVL.

The chain uses TRBV29-1 and TRBJ1-1; D ambiguous. Germline lookup yields CDR1 SQVTM and CDR2 ANQGSEA. The CDR3 runs 14 residues. V lost 4 bases to trimming and J lost 8 bases, with 20 bases between them. CDR3 coding DNA: TGCAGCGTTGCTCAACGAGCGGGCCCAGAAGAAGCTTTCTTT. It translates to CSVAQRAGPEEAFF.

This clonotype was found many times. The chain has TRBV2 and TRBJ2-7; D not certain. Germline lookup yields CDR1 SNHLY and CDR2 FYNNEI. This CDR3 comprises 13 residues. Trimming cost V 1 base and J 4 bases, with 8 bases left between them. The CDR3 bases are TGTGCCAGCAGTGAAGTCAGGCTGTACGAGCAGTACGTC. It codes for CASSEVRLYEQYV.

This clonotype has at least ten counts. The chain recombines TRBV6-5 with TRBJ1-5, with a tentative D call TRBD1 (5 bases). The V and J ends lost 0 bases and 7 bases respectively, with 13 bases between them. Germline CDR1 reads MNHEY; CDR2 reads SVGAGI. The CDR3 runs 15 residues. CDR3 sequence (DNA): TGTGCCAGCAGTTACTCGATTCTGGGGGACCAGCCCCAGCATTTT. It encodes CASSYSILGDQPQHF.

This chain joins TRBV27 and TRBJ2-1, with 9 nucleotides matching TRBD2. Germline V gives CDR1 MNHEY, CDR2 SMNVEV (reference sequence). The CDR3 covers 16 residues. Trimming removed 5 bases from V and 4 bases from J; junction bases left unmatched: 9. The CDR3 is CASSITLAGLYNEQFF. The DNA of the CDR3 is TGTGCCAGCAGTATAACCCTAGCGGGGTTATACAATGAGCAGTTCTTC.

Concerning this clonotype itself: The junction differs from germline at one of its ends, possibly a read error. The chain is built from TRBV20-1 and TRBJ1-6, with TRBD1 matching over 10 bases. The CDR3 sequence is 14 residues long. Germline CDR1 is DFQATT and CDR2 is SNEGSKA (reference sequence). The CDR3 nucleotides are TGCAGTGCTAGTGGGACAGGGGTAAATTCACCCCTCAACTTT. Amino acid sequence: CSASGTGVNSPLNF.

Many counts were recorded for this clonotype. This rearrangement joins TRBV5-1 to TRBJ1-1; 8 bases line up with TRBD1. This CDR3 contains 15 residues. The germline V gene has CDR1 SGHRS and CDR2 YFSETQ. V gave up 0 bases and J gave up 6 bases; unmatched junction bases: 7. CDR3 nucleotides: TGCGCCAGCAGCTTGGCCGTCGGACAGGGCGCTGAAGCTTTCTTT. This codes for CASSLAVGQGAEAFF.

This clonotype was detected many times. The chain has TRBV9 and TRBJ1-1; a weak D match, TRBD1 (5 bases). The V and J ends lost 7 bases and 1 base respectively, with 14 bases between them. Germline V gene lookup returns CDR1 SGDLS and CDR2 YYNGEE. The CDR3 spans 14 residues. The CDR3 here is CASGPYGANTEAFF. In DNA form, the CDR3 reads TGTGCCAGCGGACCATATGGGGCGAACACTGAAGCTTTCTTT.

This clonotype was seen repeatedly, ten times or more. This rearrangement joins TRBV5-1 to TRBJ2-5; D gene uncertain. Germline values: CDR1 SGHRS, CDR2 YFSETQ. This CDR3 is built from 11 residues. The V end was cut by 4 bases, the J end by 4 bases, with 5 bases between. The CDR3 nucleotides read TGCGCCAGCAGCCCCGGAGAGACCCAGTACTTC. This translates into CASSPGETQYF.

This clonotype appeared many times. V gene TRBV7-8 combines with J gene TRBJ2-1, with 7 bases lining up with TRBD1. Germline V gives CDR1 SGHVS, CDR2 FQNEAQ. CDR3 size: 15 residues. Losses at the gene ends were 5 bases for V and 12 bases for J; bases not matched to a gene: 16. The CDR3 coding sequence is TGTGCCAGCAGCAGAGGGGACAGTTCGGGGATAAGGCAGTTCTTC. It encodes CASSRGDSSGIRQFF. Filled out from reference TRBV7-8 and TRBJ2-1, the complete variable domain reads GAGVSQSPRYKVAKRGQDVALRCDPISGHVSLFWYQQALGQGPEFLTYFQNEAQLDKSGLPSDRFFAERPEGSVSTLKIQRTQQEDSAVYLCASSRGDSSGIRQFFGPGTRLTVL.

There are a few counts of this clonotype. The rearrangement links TRBV9 to TRBJ2-5; 7 bases match TRBD2. CDR3 length: 15 residues. V shed 4 bases and J 2 bases; nucleotides not matched to a gene: 8. CDR1 is SGDLS and CDR2 is YYNGEE in the germline V gene. The DNA for the CDR3 is TGTGCCAGCAGCCCCAGAGCGGGAACACAAGAGACCCAGTACTTC. It codes for CASSPRAGTQETQYF.

In its sample, this clonotype was seen many times. The V and J genes are TRBV7-2 and TRBJ2-7; 7 bases line up with TRBD1. The J segment lost 3 bases and the V segment lost 5 bases, leaving 7 bases of the junction unmatched. The germline gives CDR1 SGHTA, CDR2 FQGNSA. The CDR3 covers 14 residues. The CDR3 protein is CASSLKTGRYEQYV. The CDR3 nucleotides are TGTGCCAGCAGCCTTAAGACAGGGCGCTACGAGCAGTACGTC.

This clonotype has at least ten counts. The CDR3 coding sequence is TGTGCCAGCAGCTACTACTCTGGGGCCAACGTCCTGACTTTC. It yields the protein CASSYYSGANVLTF. The V call is TRBV27, the J call TRBJ2-6, with D uncertain. Germline values: CDR1 MNHEY, CDR2 SMNVEV (reference sequence). There are 14 residues in the CDR3. Trimming cost V 6 bases and J 0 bases, with 6 bases left between them.

This clonotype was seen at least ten times. The chain couples TRBV14 to TRBJ2-5; D possibly corresponds to TRBD2 (5 bases). Germline loops: CDR1 SGHDN, CDR2 FVKESK. This CDR3 has 15 residues. Trimming shortened V by 1 base and J by 0 bases, and 9 bases separated the two germline ends. CDR3 sequence: CASSQGRRHQETQYF. The CDR3 DNA is TGTGCCAGCAGCCAAGGGAGGCGGCACCAAGAGACCCAGTACTTC.

This clonotype was seen ten or more times. The CDR3 here is CASSLAGNLRNEQFF. CDR3 coding DNA: TGCGCCAGCAGCTTGGCTGGAAACCTACGGAATGAGCAGTTCTTC. The rearrangement links TRBV5-1 to TRBJ2-1, with D uncertain. V gave up 0 bases and J gave up 7 bases, with 14 bases separating them. This CDR3 spans 15 amino acids. Germline CDR1 reads SGHRS; CDR2 reads YFSETQ.

This clonotype was observed a handful of times. The chain carries TRBV6-2 or TRBV6-3 and TRBJ2-7, with TRBD2 identical over 9 bases. Per the germline V gene, CDR1 is MNHEY and CDR2 is SVGEGT. The CDR3 contains 15 residues. In nucleotides, the CDR3 is TGTGCTCTCATCAGCGGGGGGACTGGAGGGTACGAGCAGTACTTC. Amino acid sequence: CALISGGTGGYEQYF.

Many counts were recorded for this clonotype. The genes are TRBV10-2 and TRBJ2-2, with D perhaps matching TRBD2 (6 bases). The CDR3 covers 13 residues. CDR1 and CDR2 (germline): WSHSY, SAAADI. V lost 8 bases to trimming and J lost 6 bases, with 13 bases between them. This chain's CDR3 is CASGGDGAGELFF. For the CDR3, the DNA is TGCGCCAGCGGCGGGGACGGAGCCGGGGAGCTGTTTTTT.

The chain recombines TRBV20-1 with TRBJ1-6; tentatively, D is TRBD1 (6 bases). Germline V gene lookup returns CDR1 DFQATT and CDR2 SNEGSKA (reference sequence). V lost 6 bases, J lost 5 bases, and 14 bases lay in between. This CDR3 contains 14 residues. In DNA form, the CDR3 reads TGCAGTGCCACTAGGGGGTTCAATAATTCACCCCTCCACTTT. It translates to CSATRGFNNSPLHF.

This clonotype has only a few counts. The chain recombines TRBV20-1 with TRBJ2-3, with 7 bases that match TRBD1. J lost 2 bases, V lost 5 bases, and 10 bases had no gene match. Germline V lookup: CDR1 DFQATT, CDR2 SNEGSKA (reference sequence). The length of the CDR3 is 15 residues. This CDR3 reads CSAQTNRGFTDTQYF. The CDR3 bases are TGCAGTGCTCAGACGAACAGGGGATTCACAGATACGCAGTATTTT.

This clonotype was seen many times. DNA for the CDR3: TGTGCCAGCAGCTTGGTCGATGAGCAGTTCTTC. Amino acids: CASSLVDEQFF. The chain couples TRBV7-2 to TRBJ2-1; D unresolved. Germline V gene lookup returns CDR1 SGHTA and CDR2 FQGNSA. The CDR3 length is 11 residues. Trimming took off 3 bases at V and 8 bases at J, with 5 bases between the two ends.

There are many counts of this clonotype. The J gene is TRBJ2-1, the V gene TRBV9; no definite D call. The germline V and J ends were trimmed by 0 bases and 4 bases, with 14 bases remaining between them. The CDR3 extends over 16 amino acids. Germline V gene sequence: CDR1 SGDLS, CDR2 YYNGEE. CDR3 sequence (DNA): TGTGCCAGCAGCGTAGGTCACTCGAGGATGTACAATGAGCAGTTCTTC. Translated: CASSVGHSRMYNEQFF.

This clonotype was seen many times. The rearrangement joins TRBV24-1 to TRBJ1-1, with D unclear. The CDR3 extends over 13 amino acids. CDR1 KGHDR and CDR2 SFDVKD come from the germline V gene. Trimming cost V 2 bases and J 2 bases, with 5 bases left between them. DNA for the CDR3: TGTGCCACCAGTGATTATGAAAACACTGAAGCTTTCTTT. Translating gives CATSDYENTEAFF.